This T cell receptor (beta chain) was retrieved from a study of beta chain features in type 1 diabetes (dated by TCRdb to about 2018). Context from the whole study: Patients and healthy donors did not differ in mean age, gender distribution, total cell number or subset yield. Regulatory and stem cell-like memory subsets were isolated from only 8 patients and roughly 8 healthy donors, whereas naive and central memory subsets came from all 28 donors. In the study, TCRB repertoires of sorted circulating CD4+ T cell subsets from recently diagnosed type 1 diabetes patients were compared with those of matched healthy donors. A total of around 110,000,000 sorted cells were examined across all samples, and RNA yield correlated strongly with the number of cells per subset.

The germline V gene (reference sequence) specifies SEHNR as CDR1 and FQNEAQ as CDR2. Spanning cysteine to phenylalanine, the CDR3 consists of 14 amino acids. Only CDR3 DNA is held: 42 bases, read in frame from base 1. Compared with germline, V lacks 7 bases and J lacks 7 bases; bases without a gene match: 12. As concerns this clone: Its antigen remains undetermined. Base-call qualities are not available, and no considerably larger clone is one nucleotide away.

Points the paper makes about the study in general: Because cDNA was sequenced instead of genomic DNA, activated cells with high expression could be over-represented, although the groups did not differ in activation or CD3 levels. Because the HLA sub-analyses included only small numbers of individuals, any influence of HLA type on TCRB rearrangement was left unresolved. At VDJ recombination sites, type 1 diabetes patients had fewer insertions and more deleted nucleotides, which implies abnormalities in thymic rearrangement. Naive, central memory and regulatory TCRB repertoires appeared more similar among patients than among healthy donors. In all four CD4+ subsets, TCRB CDR3 length was moderately but significantly shorter in type 1 diabetes patients. PCR might favor shorter templates, but patient and control samples were amplified and corrected together, so any skew would affect both groups equally.

All of the isolated RNA was reverse transcribed with the High Capacity cDNA Reverse Transcription Kit, so expressed TCRB transcripts were sequenced. Deep immunoSEQ sequencing was applied to naive, central memory and regulatory T cell samples, giving an average of about 3.4 million total reads per sample. Sorted cells were lysed in RLT buffer and RNA was extracted with DNase-treated RNeasy Micro or Mini kits, depending on cell number. To prevent cross-contamination, each cell subset was processed individually, whereas patient and healthy donor samples were processed jointly. The immunoSEQ multiplex PCR was used to amplify TCRB sequences from cDNA, yielding 87-bp fragments that span the CDR3 region. The amplicons were sequenced using the Illumina HiSeq platform. The original pipeline was this. Synthetic template baselines were used to correct PCR bias computationally, reads within Hamming distance 2 were collapsed together, and singletons that could not be merged were discarded. Reads were aligned to IMGT to assign V, D and J genes, CDR3 length, and insertions or deletions at six rearrangement sites. Within each subset, clonotype counts were normalized to sorted cell number, and only after that were true diversity and Gini coefficients computed with the tcR R package. The overlap coefficient, calculated on TCRB nucleotide sequences, was used to quantify repertoire sharing. As a proxy for the pre-selection repertoire, out-of-frame TCRB sequences from naive cells were analyzed. Not all clones reach the TCRdb copy of this immuneACCESS table, which keeps in-frame sequences only. Checked studies attribute under half of the gap to unresolved V genes and leave the rest unexplained. From that table come the V and J calls and clone size; the DNA was used to work out D and trimming. Recorded for this sample are around 300,000 clones; 14% to 15% of them occurred a single time. The ten largest clones represent 0.015% to 0.017% of the sample.

Each donor gave one peripheral blood draw, about 110 mL on average, collected into heparinised tubes. Naive, central memory, regulatory and stem cell-like memory CD4+ T cells were sorted on a BD FACSAria II using a panel including CD45RO, CCR7, CD25, CD127, CD95 and CD27. A purity above 95% was achieved for all sorted populations. PBMCs were isolated right away by Lymphoprep density gradient centrifugation and were stained directly, without culture. So that batch effects would be minimized, each experiment stained and sorted samples in pairs, pairing one healthy donor with one patient. Sequenced: naive CD4+ T cells from blood. This specimen's cell subset or site label, per the study, means: true naive CD4+ T cells. The rearrangement combines TRBV7-9 with TRBJ1-2, with 7 bases aligning to TRBD1. The sequence derives from a young man with type 1 diabetes. The CDR3 is CASTAAEGAGGYTF. The bases are TGTGCCAGCACCGCCGCAGAGGGGGCAGGTGGCTACACCTTC.